This T cell receptor (beta chain) is drawn from a study of blood T cell repertoires in COVID-19. Across the whole study: Sources were T cells, B-cell-depleted T cells, or PBMCs; the material itself was cDNA or gDNA.

Authors' data handling: Amplifying reference gene primers gave estimates of nucleated cell counts. Assay: immunoSEQ multiplex PCR; the TCRdb copy retains only in-frame clones and omits some. V, J and clone size reflect that table, while D and trimming were determined from the DNA. The sample consists of roughly 100,000 clones, roughly two thirds of them appearing once. The CDR3 length is 16 residues. CDR1 is KGHDR and CDR2 is SFDVKD in the germline V gene. Trimming at V came to 4 bases and at J to 4 bases, leaving 2 bases not matched to a gene. Specimen: peripheral blood. This chain links TRBV24-1 with TRBJ2-3; 15 nucleotides agree with TRBD2. The clonotype comes from a human donor with acute or convalescent COVID-19. The donor label of this sample is uncertain. This CDR3 reads CATSDGTSGGPDTQYF. CDR3 nucleotide sequence: TGTGCCACCAGTGACGGGACTAGCGGGGGGCCAGATACGCAGTATTTT.